Given below is one TCR beta chain in context. Generated by immunoSEQ multiplex PCR, the TCRdb table keeps only in-frame clones and is missing some. The sample has roughly 80,000 clones, about 91% seen once. The sample belongs to a study of resident and recirculating memory T cells in vitiligo. Across the study: Genomic DNA was extracted from whole homogenized samples, with no cell sorting.

No change in lesions over the prior 6 months defined stable disease. No vitiligo treatment was given during the prior three months. The sequenced material came from blood. This clonotype was obtained from a male donor with vitiligo.

The CDR3, as DNA: TGTGCCAGCAGCGCGGGTCTTAATGAAAAACTGTTTTTT. Translation gives CASSAGLNEKLFF. This sequence joins TRBV11-1 and TRBJ1-4; D ambiguous. The CDR3 contains 13 residues. V shed 5 bases and J shed 4 bases, with 8 bases lying between them. Germline CDR1 is SGHAT and CDR2 is FQDESV (reference sequence).